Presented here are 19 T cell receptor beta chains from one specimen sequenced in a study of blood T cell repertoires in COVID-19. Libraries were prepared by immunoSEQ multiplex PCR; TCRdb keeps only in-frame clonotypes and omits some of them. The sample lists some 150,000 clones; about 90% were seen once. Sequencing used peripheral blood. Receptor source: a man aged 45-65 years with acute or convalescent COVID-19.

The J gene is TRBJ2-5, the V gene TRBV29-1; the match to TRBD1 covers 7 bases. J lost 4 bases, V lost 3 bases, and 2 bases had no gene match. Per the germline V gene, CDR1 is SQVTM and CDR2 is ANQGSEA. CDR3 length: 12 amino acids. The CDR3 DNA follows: TGCAGCGTTGATAGGGGGCGAGAGACCCAGTACTTC. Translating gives CSVDRGRETQYF.

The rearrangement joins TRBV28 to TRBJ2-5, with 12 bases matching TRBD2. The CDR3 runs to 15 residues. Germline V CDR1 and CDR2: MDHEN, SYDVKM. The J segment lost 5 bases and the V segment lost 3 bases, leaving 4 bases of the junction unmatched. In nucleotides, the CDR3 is TGTGCCAGCAGTTTTTCTAGCGGGGGGGCTGAGACCCAGTACTTC. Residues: CASSFSSGGAETQYF.

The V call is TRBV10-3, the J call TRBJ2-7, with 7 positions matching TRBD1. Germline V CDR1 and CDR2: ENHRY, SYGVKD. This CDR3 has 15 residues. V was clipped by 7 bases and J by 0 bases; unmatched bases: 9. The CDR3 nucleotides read TGTGCCATCATCACAGGGGCCCAGAGCTCCTACGAGCAGTACGTC. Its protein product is CAIITGAQSSYEQYV.

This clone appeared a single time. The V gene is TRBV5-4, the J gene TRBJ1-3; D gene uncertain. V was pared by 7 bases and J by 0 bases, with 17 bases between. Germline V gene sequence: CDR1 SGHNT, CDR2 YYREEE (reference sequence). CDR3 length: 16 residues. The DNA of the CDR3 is TGTGCCAGCTCCAAGAGGGAGCTTATCTCTGGAAACACCATATATTTT. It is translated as CASSKRELISGNTIYF. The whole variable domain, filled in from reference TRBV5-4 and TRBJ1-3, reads ETGVTQSPTHLIKTRGQQVTLRCSSQSGHNTVSWYQQALGQGPQFIFQYYREEENGRGNFPPRFSGLQFPNYSSELNVNALELDDSALYLCASSKRELISGNTIYFGEGSWLTVV.

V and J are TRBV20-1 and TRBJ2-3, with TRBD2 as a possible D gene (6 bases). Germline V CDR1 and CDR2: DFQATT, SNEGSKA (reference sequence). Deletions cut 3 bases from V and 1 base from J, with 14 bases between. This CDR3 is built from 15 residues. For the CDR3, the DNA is TGCAGTGCTAGTTCCGGGGGAGGAGGCACAGATACGCAGTATTTT. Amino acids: CSASSGGGGTDTQYF.

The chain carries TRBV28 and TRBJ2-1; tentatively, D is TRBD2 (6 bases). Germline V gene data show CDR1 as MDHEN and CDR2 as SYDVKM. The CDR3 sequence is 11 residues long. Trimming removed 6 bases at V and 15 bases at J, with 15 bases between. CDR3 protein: CASSSGVSRFF. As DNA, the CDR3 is TGTGCCAGCAGCTCGGGGGTATCTCGGTTCTTC. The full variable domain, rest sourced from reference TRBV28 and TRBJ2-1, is DVKVTQSSRYLVKRTGEKVFLECVQDMDHENMFWYRQDPGLGLRLIYFSYDVKMKEKGDIPEGYSVSREKKERFSLILESASTNQTSMYLCASSSGVSRFFGPGTRLTVL.

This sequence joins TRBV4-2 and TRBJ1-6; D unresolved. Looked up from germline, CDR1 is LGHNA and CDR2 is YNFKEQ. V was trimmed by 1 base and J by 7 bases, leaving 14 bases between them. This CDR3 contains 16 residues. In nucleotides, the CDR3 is TGTGCCAGCAGCCAAGGAGTCGGCGGGAACAATTCACCCCTCCACTTT. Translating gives CASSQGVGGNNSPLHF.

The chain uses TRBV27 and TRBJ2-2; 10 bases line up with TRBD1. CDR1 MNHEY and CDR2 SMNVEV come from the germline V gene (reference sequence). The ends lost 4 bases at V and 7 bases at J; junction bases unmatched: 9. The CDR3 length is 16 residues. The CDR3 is CASSSRDRGFGGELFF. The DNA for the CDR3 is TGTGCCAGCAGTTCCCGGGACAGGGGTTTTGGCGGGGAGCTGTTTTTT.

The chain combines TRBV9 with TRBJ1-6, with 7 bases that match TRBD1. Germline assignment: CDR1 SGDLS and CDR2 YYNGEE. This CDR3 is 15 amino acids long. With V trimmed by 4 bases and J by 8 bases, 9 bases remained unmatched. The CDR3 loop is CASSPRGTADSPLHF. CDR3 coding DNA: TGTGCCAGCAGCCCTCGGGGGACAGCCGATTCACCCCTCCACTTT.

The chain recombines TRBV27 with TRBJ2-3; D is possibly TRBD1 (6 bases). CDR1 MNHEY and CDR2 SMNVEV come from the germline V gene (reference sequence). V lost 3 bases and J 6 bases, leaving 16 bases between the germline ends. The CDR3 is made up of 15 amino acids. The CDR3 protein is CASSFWGRPGDTQYF. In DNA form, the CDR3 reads TGTGCCAGCAGTTTTTGGGGGCGCCCCGGCGATACGCAGTATTTT.

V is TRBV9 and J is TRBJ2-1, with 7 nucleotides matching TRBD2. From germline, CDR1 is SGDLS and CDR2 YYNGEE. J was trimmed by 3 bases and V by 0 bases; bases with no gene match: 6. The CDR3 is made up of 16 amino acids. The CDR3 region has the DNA TGTGCCAGCAGCGTAGATTCGGGACTACACTACAATGAGCAGTTCTTC. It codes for CASSVDSGLHYNEQFF.

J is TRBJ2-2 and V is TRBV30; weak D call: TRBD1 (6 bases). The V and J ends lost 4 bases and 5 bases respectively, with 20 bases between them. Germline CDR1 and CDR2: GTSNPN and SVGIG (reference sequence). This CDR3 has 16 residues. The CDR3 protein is CAWNGDRTYGTGELFF. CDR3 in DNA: TGTGCCTGGAATGGAGACAGGACTTATGGGACCGGGGAGCTGTTTTTT. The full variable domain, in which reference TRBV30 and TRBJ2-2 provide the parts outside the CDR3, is SQTIHQWPATLVQPVGSPLSLECTVEGTSNPNLYWYRQAAGRGLQLLFYSVGIGQISSEVPQNLSASRPQDRQFILSSKKLLLSDSGFYLCAWNGDRTYGTGELFFGEGSRLTVL.

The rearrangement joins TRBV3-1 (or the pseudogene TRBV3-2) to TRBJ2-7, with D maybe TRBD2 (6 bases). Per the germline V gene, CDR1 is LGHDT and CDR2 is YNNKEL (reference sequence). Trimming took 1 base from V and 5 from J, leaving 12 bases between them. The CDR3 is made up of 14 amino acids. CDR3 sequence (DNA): TGTGCCAGCAGCCAAGCGAAGGGGAGGCACGAGCAGTACGTC. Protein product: CASSQAKGRHEQYV.

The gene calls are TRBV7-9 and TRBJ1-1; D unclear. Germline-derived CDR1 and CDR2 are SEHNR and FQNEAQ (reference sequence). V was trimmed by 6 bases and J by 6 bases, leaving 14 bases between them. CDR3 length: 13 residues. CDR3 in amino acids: CASSLLEAAEAFF. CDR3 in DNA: TGTGCCAGCAGTTTACTAGAAGCCGCTGAAGCTTTCTTT.

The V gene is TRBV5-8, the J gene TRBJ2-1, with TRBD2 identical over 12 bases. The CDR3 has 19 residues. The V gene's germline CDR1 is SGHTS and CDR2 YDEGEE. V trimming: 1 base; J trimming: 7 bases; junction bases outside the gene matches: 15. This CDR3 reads CASSLIELAGGRGGNEQFF. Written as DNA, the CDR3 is TGTGCCAGCAGCTTGATCGAACTAGCGGGAGGTAGGGGAGGGAATGAGCAGTTCTTC.

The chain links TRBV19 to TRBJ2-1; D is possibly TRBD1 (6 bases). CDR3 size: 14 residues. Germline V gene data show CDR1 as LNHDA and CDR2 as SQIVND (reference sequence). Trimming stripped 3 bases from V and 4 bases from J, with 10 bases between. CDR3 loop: CASSITGTYNEQFF. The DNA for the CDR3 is TGTGCCAGTAGTATCACAGGGACATACAATGAGCAGTTCTTC. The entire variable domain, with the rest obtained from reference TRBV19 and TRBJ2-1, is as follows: DGGITQSPKYLFRKEGQNVTLSCEQNLNHDAMYWYRQDPGQGLRLIYYSQIVNDFQKGDIAEGYSVSREKKESFPLTVTSAQKNPTAFYLCASSITGTYNEQFFGPGTRLTVL.

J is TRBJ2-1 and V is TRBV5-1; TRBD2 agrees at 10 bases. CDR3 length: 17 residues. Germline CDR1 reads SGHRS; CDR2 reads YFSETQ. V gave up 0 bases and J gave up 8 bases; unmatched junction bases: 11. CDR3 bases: TGCGCCAGCAGCTTGGGGGGGCTAGCGGGAGTGGTCGATGAGCAGTTCTTC. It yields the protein CASSLGGLAGVVDEQFF.

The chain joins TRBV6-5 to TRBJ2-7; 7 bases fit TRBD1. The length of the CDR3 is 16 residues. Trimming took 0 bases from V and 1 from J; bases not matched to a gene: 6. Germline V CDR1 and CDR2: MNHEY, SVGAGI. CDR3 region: CASSYSNRGQSYEQYF. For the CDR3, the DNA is TGTGCCAGCAGTTACTCCAACCGGGGACAGTCCTACGAGCAGTACTTC.

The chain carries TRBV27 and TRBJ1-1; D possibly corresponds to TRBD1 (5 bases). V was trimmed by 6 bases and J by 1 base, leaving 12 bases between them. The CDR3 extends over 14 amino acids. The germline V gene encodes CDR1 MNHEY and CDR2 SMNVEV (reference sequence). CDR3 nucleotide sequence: TGTGCCAGCAGCCCAATCGGGGGGAACACTGAAGCTTTCTTT. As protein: CASSPIGGNTEAFF.